Listed here is a single T cell receptor beta chain. No antigen is known for it. CD45RO-negative, CCR7-positively selected cells formed the naive CD8 fraction, excluding terminally differentiated effector memory CD45RA+ cells. These data come from a study of shared clonotypes between healthy human individuals. Study outcomes and limitations: Blood alone was sampled, and tissue repertoires likely differ. Clonotypes not shared had lower generation probabilities than those common to all four donors.

Some clones are missing from TCRdb's copy, which holds only in-frame ones; the method was immunoSEQ multiplex PCR. The sample shows roughly 650,000 clones, roughly 95% of them seen only once. Germline CDR1 and CDR2: MNHNY and SVGAGI (reference sequence). V lost 5 bases and J lost 2; bases outside the gene matches: 6. The CDR3 contains 14 residues. Material: naive CD8+ T cells sorted from blood. This TCR came from a woman in her twenties or thirties in good health. This chain links TRBV6-6 with TRBJ2-7, with 7 bases lining up with TRBD2. The CDR3 DNA reads TGTGCCAGCAGTCCAAGGACTAGTCCCTACGAGCAGTACTTC. Residues: CASSPRTSPYEQYF.